These T cell receptor beta chains were read from a single sample in a study of blood T cell repertoires in COVID-19. Clones were read by immunoSEQ multiplex PCR, and TCRdb kept only the in-frame ones, dropping some. The repertoire holds over 150,000 clones, with approximately 87% as singletons. Sequencing was carried out using peripheral blood. All receptors come from a woman aged 70-85 years with COVID-19, enrolled during active disease. CDR3s include the opening cysteine and the closing phenylalanine or tryptophan. The D gene is left open where the match is weak. Clone sizes are given selectively: once, few, many, or a class where the clone is expanded.

TRBJ1-2	.	TRBD1	TRBV27	TGTGCCAGCAGGGGGACAGCCGGGGTCCCCTATGGCTACACCTTC	CASRGTAGVPYGYTF
TRBJ1-4	.	.	TRBV18	TGTGCCAGCTCCCAGACAGCATCGGGCGTATCTAATGAAAAACTGTTTTTT	CASSQTASGVSNEKLFF
TRBJ1-5	.	TRBD1	TRBV2	TGTGCCAGCAAGGACAGGGGATTAGGCAATCAGCCCCAGCATTTT	CASKDRGLGNQPQHF
TRBJ2-7	.	TRBD2	TRBV2	TGTGCCAGCAGGATGACTAGCGGGGGATCCTACGAGCAGTACTTC	CASRMTSGGSYEQYF
TRBJ2-2	.	.	TRBV12-3/TRBV12-4	TGTGCCAGCCGCCGCGGCGGGGAGCTGTTTTTT	CASRRGGELFF
TRBJ2-7	.	.	TRBV11-1	TGTGCCAGCAGCTTGGGGGCCTCCTACGAGCAGTACTTC	CASSLGASYEQYF
TRBJ2-1	.	.	TRBV5-6	TGTGCCAGCAGCCGGGAGAGGGAAACTTACAATGAGCAGTTCTTC	CASSRERETYNEQFF
TRBJ1-4	.	.	TRBV9	TGTGCCAGCAGCGTAGGATCTCTCGGCGGCAATGAAAAACTGTTTTTT	CASSVGSLGGNEKLFF
TRBJ1-1	.	.	TRBV30	TGTGCCTGGAGGGGCAGGGCGGGGACTGAAGCTTTCTTT	CAWRGRAGTEAFF
TRBJ2-1	.	TRBD2	TRBV13	TGTGCCAGCAGCTCCGGACAACTCCCGGTGTTAGCGGGGCGTCCCATGAGTGAGCAGTTCTTC	CASSSGQLPVLAGRPMSEQFF
TRBJ2-3	once	.	TRBV7-3	TGTGCCAGCAGCTTAAGTCAGAACACAGATACGCAGTATTTT	CASSLSQNTDTQYF
TRBJ2-5	.	.	TRBV6-5	TGTGCCAGCAGTTACTCGGGGAGGCTCCAAGAGACCCAGTACTTC	CASSYSGRLQETQYF
TRBJ2-7	.	.	TRBV21-1	TGTGCCAGCAGCAAAGGACAGTCGGCCTACGAGCAGTACTTC	CASSKGQSAYEQYF
TRBJ2-1	.	TRBD2	TRBV5-5	TGTGCCAGCAGCCCCGGGACTAGCCCTTACAATGAGCAGTTCTTC	CASSPGTSPYNEQFF
TRBJ2-3	.	TRBD2	TRBV10-3	TGTGCCATCAGTCGAGGCGGGAGGACCACAGATACGCAGTATTTT	CAISRGGRTTDTQYF
TRBJ1-4	.	TRBD1	TRBV6-5	TGTGCCAGCAGCATGACAGGGGGCGATGAAAAACTGTTTTTT	CASSMTGGDEKLFF
TRBJ1-5	.	.	TRBV20-1	TGCAGTGCTAGTAAGGGGGAGTTTAATCAGCCCCAGCATTTT	CSASKGEFNQPQHF
TRBJ2-7	.	.	TRBV6-1	TGTGCCAGCAGTGAAGGTACGCCTACCCACTACGAGCAGTACTTC	CASSEGTPTHYEQYF
TRBJ2-1	.	TRBD2	TRBV28	TGTGCCAGCAGTTTGTCACTAGCGGGAACCAATGAGCAGTTCTTC	CASSLSLAGTNEQFF
TRBJ2-3	.	.	TRBV2	TGTGCCAGCCGGGGTCGCACAGATACGCAGTATTTT	CASRGRTDTQYF
TRBJ2-1	.	TRBD2	TRBV7-3	TGTGCCAGCAGCTTAGCGGGAGCGGGAGGGCTCTATGAGCAGTTCTTC	CASSLAGAGGLYEQFF
TRBJ1-3	many	.	TRBV29-1	TGCAGCGTCCCTGTCCTGGCAGGAAACACCATATATTTT	CSVPVLAGNTIYF
TRBJ2-5	.	.	TRBV14	TGTGCCAGCAGCCAAGTGCGTGAGACCCAGTACTTC	CASSQVRETQYF
TRBJ2-5	few	TRBD1	TRBV11-3	TGTGCCAGCAGCTTGGGACAGGGGTCGGGAGAGACCCAGTACTTC	CASSLGQGSGETQYF
TRBJ1-2	once	TRBD1	TRBV6-5	TGTGCCAGCACCACCGACAGGGGATTTGGCTACACCTTC	CASTTDRGFGYTF
TRBJ2-2	few	.	TRBV4-2	TGTGCCAGCAAGCAGGGAAACACCGGGGAGCTGTTTTTT	CASKQGNTGELFF
TRBJ2-1	.	.	TRBV7-8	TGTGCCAGCAGCCCCGCTCCTAGGAATGAGCAGTTCTTC	CASSPAPRNEQFF
TRBJ1-4	.	.	TRBV30	TGTGCCTGGAGTGTAGGGTGGGACTATGAAAAACTGTTTTTT	CAWSVGWDYEKLFF
TRBJ1-5	.	TRBD1	TRBV4-1	TGCGCCAGCAGCCGAAGAAGGGGGCTCGATCAGCCCCAGCATTTT	CASSRRRGLDQPQHF
TRBJ1-1	once	.	TRBV11-2	TGTGCCAGCAGCTCTCAGGGTTGGGCTTTCTTT	CASSSQGWAFF
TRBJ2-5	.	TRBD2	TRBV7-6	TGTGCCAGCAGCTTAAAGACTAGCGGGCCACGGGATGAGACCCAGTACTTC	CASSLKTSGPRDETQYF
TRBJ1-3	.	.	TRBV15	TGTGCCACCAGCAGAGAACGGAGTCTTGGAAACACCATATATTTT	CATSRERSLGNTIYF
TRBJ1-6	.	TRBD1	TRBV24-1	TGTGCCACCAGTGAAACAGGGACAGGGGGTTCACCCCTCCACTTT	CATSETGTGGSPLHF
TRBJ2-1	.	TRBD2	TRBV5-1	TGCGCCAGCAGCGTAGGTCTGACTAGCGGGGGTCGCTTCAATGAGCAGTTCTTC	CASSVGLTSGGRFNEQFF
TRBJ2-7	once	.	TRBV2	TGTGCCAGCCAGAGGACAGTGGAGAGCTCCTACGAGCAGTACTTC	CASQRTVESSYEQYF
TRBJ1-1	.	.	TRBV19	TGTGCCAGTAGTTCCGTCGTCCGTTTTTTCTTT	CASSSVVRFFF
TRBJ2-6	.	.	TRBV14	TGTGCCAGCAGCCAACAACTAGTCTCTGGGGCCAACGTCCTGACTTTC	CASSQQLVSGANVLTF
TRBJ2-7	few	TRBD1	TRBV7-6	TGTGCCAGCAGCTCAAACAATCAGGGACAGGGCGGAAACGAGCAGTACTTC	CASSSNNQGQGGNEQYF
TRBJ1-4	once	.	TRBV5-1	TGCGCCAGCAGCTTGAGTCCGGGGTCAACTAATGAAAAACTGTTTTTT	CASSLSPGSTNEKLFF
TRBJ1-4	.	.	TRBV6-2/TRBV6-3	TGTGCCAGCAGTTACTCGGGAGTGCCTAATGAAAAACTGTTTTTT	CASSYSGVPNEKLFF
TRBJ2-4	.	.	TRBV7-2	TGTGCCAGCAAGGGGGGGGAAATTCAGTACTTC	CASKGGEIQYF
TRBJ2-2	few	TRBD2	TRBV7-2	TGTGCCAGCAGCTCGGGACTAGCGAGAACCGGGGAGCTGTTTTTT	CASSSGLARTGELFF
TRBJ2-7	.	TRBD2	TRBV11-1	TGTGCCAGCACCAGGGGACTAGCTTACGAGCAGTACTTC	CASTRGLAYEQYF
TRBJ1-5	few	TRBD1	TRBV19	TGTGCCAGTAGCCAGGGGGGACGGAACAATCAGCCCCAGCATTTT	CASSQGGRNNQPQHF
TRBJ1-2	.	TRBD1	TRBV6-6	TGTGCCAGCAGTCAACAGGGGCGCGGCCCCTATGGCTACACCTTC	CASSQQGRGPYGYTF
TRBJ1-3	.	TRBD1	TRBV19	TGTGCCAGTAGTGTCCCCGGGACAGGGGGTCTGGTCTCTTCTGGAAACACCATATATTTT	CASSVPGTGGLVSSGNTIYF
TRBJ1-1	.	TRBD1	TRBV7-9	TGTGCCAGCAGCGGCCGGACAGGAGAGAACACTGAAGCTTTCTTT	CASSGRTGENTEAFF
TRBJ1-2	.	.	TRBV2	TGTGCCAGCAGTGAAGAGGAGGGGACTAACTATGGCTACACCTTC	CASSEEEGTNYGYTF
TRBJ2-2	.	TRBD2	TRBV19	TGTGCCAGTAGTATTTTAGGGATCAGGACTAGCGGGAGTCGGGACGGGGAGCTGTTTTTT	CASSILGIRTSGSRDGELFF
TRBJ1-2	once	TRBD1	TRBV20-1	TGCAGGAGGACAGGGGCTGGCTACACCTTC	CRRTGAGYTF
TRBJ2-1	.	.	TRBV7-9	TGTGCCAGCAGCACAGGACAGCACAATGAGCAGTTCTTC	CASSTGQHNEQFF
TRBJ2-7	.	TRBD2	TRBV15	TGTGCCACCAGCAGAGATCGGAGCGGGAGCACTTACGAGCAGTACTTC	CATSRDRSGSTYEQYF
TRBJ1-1	.	TRBD1	TRBV9	TGTGCCAGCAGCGCCCGGGACAGGGGTTATTTGGGCACTGAAGCTTTCTTT	CASSARDRGYLGTEAFF
TRBJ2-2	.	.	TRBV3-1/TRBV3-2	TGTGCCAGCAGCCAAATTTCTAGCCGGATCGGCGGGGAGCTGTTTTTT	CASSQISSRIGGELFF